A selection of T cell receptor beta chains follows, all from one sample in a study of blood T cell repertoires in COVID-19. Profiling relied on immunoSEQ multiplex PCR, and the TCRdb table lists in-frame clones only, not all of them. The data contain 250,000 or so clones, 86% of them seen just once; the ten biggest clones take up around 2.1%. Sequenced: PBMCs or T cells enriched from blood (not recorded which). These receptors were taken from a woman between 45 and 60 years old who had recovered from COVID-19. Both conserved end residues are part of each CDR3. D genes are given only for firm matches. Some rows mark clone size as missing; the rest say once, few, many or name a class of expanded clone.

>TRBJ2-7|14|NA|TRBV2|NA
CASSPDRVQPEQYF
TGTGCCAGCAGCCCAGACCGGGTCCAACCCGAGCAGTACTTC
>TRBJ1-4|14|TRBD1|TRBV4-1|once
CASSLGQGDEKLFF
TGCGCCAGCAGCCTCGGACAGGGTGATGAAAAACTGTTTTTT
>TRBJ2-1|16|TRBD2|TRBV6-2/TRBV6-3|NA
CASSYPAGGTYNEQFF
TGTGCCAGCAGTTACCCCGCGGGGGGAACTTACAATGAGCAGTTCTTC
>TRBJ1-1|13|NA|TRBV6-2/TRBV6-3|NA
CASTPTANTEAFF
TGTGCCAGCACCCCGACAGCAAACACTGAAGCTTTCTTT
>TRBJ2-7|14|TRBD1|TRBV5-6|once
CASSRQQGSYEQYF
TGTGCCAGCAGCCGACAACAGGGGTCCTACGAGCAGTACTTC
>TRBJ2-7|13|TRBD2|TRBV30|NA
CAVTRGRSYEQYF
TGTGCCGTGACCCGCGGGAGGTCGTACGAGCAGTACTTC
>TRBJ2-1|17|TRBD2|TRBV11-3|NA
CASSLGTSGSPYNEQFF
TGTGCCAGCAGCTTAGGGACTAGCGGGAGCCCTTACAATGAGCAGTTCTTC
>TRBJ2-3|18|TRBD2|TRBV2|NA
CASSERGLAGRSTDTQYF
TGTGCCAGCAGTGAAAGGGGACTAGCGGGGCGAAGCACAGATACGCAGTATTTT
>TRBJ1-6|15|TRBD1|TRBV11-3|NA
CASSFTGGDNSPLHF
TGTGCCAGCAGCTTCACAGGGGGAGATAATTCACCCCTCCACTTT
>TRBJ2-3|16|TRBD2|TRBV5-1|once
CASSFPFPGREDTQYF
TGCGCCAGCAGCTTCCCCTTCCCGGGGAGGGAAGATACGCAGTATTTT
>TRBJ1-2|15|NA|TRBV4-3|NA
CASSQGAVSAYGYTF
TGCGCCAGCAGCCAAGGCGCGGTCTCTGCCTATGGCTACACCTTC
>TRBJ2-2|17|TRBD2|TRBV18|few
CASSPGTSGTRTGELFF
TGTGCCAGCTCACCTGGGACTAGCGGGACGAGGACCGGGGAGCTGTTTTTT
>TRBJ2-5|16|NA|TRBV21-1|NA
CASSKSGTGGSRAQYF
TGTGCCAGCAGCAAATCCGGGACAGGGGGCTCGAGAGCCCAGTACTTC
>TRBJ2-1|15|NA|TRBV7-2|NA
CASSLNGGPYNEQFF
TGTGCCAGCAGCTTAAACGGGGGGCCCTACAATGAGCAGTTCTTC
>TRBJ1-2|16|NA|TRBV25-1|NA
CASSGGHLGASSGYTF
TGTGCCAGCAGTGGGGGACACCTCGGGGCTTCTAGTGGCTACACCTTC
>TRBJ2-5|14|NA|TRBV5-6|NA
CASSRRVSRETQYF
TGTGCCAGCAGCCGCCGGGTTTCGAGGGAGACCCAGTACTTC
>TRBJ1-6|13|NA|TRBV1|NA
CTDRKNLESPLHF
TGCACCGACAGGAAGAATCTGGAATCACCCCTCCACTTT
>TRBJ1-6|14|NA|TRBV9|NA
CASSTRQENSPLHF
TGTGCCAGCAGCACACGACAGGAAAATTCACCCCTCCACTTT
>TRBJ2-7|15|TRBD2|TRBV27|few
CASSLKLAGVGEQYF
TGTGCCAGCAGTTTGAAACTAGCGGGAGTCGGGGAGCAGTACTTC
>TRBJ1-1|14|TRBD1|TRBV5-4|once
CASSSVQGAAEAFF
TGTGCCAGCAGCTCGGTACAGGGGGCCGCTGAAGCTTTCTTT
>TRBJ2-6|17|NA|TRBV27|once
CASRMDSIFSGANVLTF
TGTGCCAGCAGGATGGACAGCATATTCTCTGGGGCCAACGTCCTGACTTTC
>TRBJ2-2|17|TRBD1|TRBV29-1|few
CSARDRGQGENTGELFF
TGCAGCGCAAGGGACAGGGGGCAAGGGGAAAACACCGGGGAGCTGTTTTTT
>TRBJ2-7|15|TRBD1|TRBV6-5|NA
CASRLTGTGIYEQYF
TGTGCCAGCAGGCTTACCGGGACAGGGATTTACGAGCAGTACTTC
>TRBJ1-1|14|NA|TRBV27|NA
CASSYLGHPHEAFF
TGTGCCAGCAGTTATCTGGGACACCCTCACGAAGCTTTCTTT
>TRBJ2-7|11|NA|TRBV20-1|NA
CSARDGYEQYF
TGCAGTGCTAGAGACGGTTACGAGCAGTACTTC
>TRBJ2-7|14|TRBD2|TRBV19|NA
CASSSLTSVYEQYF
TGTGCCAGTAGTAGTCTGACTAGCGTCTACGAGCAGTACTTC
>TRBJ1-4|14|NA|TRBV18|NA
CASSSYSPNEKLFF
TGTGCCAGCTCGAGCTACAGTCCTAATGAAAAACTGTTTTTT
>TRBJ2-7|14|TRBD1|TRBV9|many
CASRRGQGTEEQYF
TGTGCCAGCCGGAGGGGACAGGGAACGGAAGAGCAGTACTTC
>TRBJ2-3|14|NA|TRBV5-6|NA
CASSLRTTRDTQYF
TGTGCCAGCAGCCTCCGGACTACCAGGGATACGCAGTATTTT
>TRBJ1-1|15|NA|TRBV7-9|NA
CASSFPVYGSLEAFF
TGTGCCAGCAGCTTCCCCGTCTACGGGAGCTTAGAAGCTTTCTTT
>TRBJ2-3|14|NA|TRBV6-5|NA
CASSSPRGTDTQYF
TGTGCCAGCAGTTCTCCGAGGGGCACAGATACGCAGTATTTT
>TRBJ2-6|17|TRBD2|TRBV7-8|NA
CASSTSGGYSGANVLTF
TGTGCCAGCAGCACTAGCGGGGGATACTCTGGGGCCAACGTCCTGACTTTC